This TCR beta chain derives from a study of cytomegalovirus exposure and HLA in healthy donors. This clone was found once. Its antigen is unknown. Donors were drawn from the 120-subject validation cohort, separate from the roughly 700-subject first cohort. Sequenced by immunoSEQ multiplex PCR; TCRdb stores in-frame clones only, minus some. The sample has approximately 180,000 clones; more than 75% are singletons. V was clipped by 3 bases and J by 0 bases; unmatched bases: 2. Germline assignment: CDR1 SQVTM and CDR2 ANQGSEA. This CDR3 has 14 amino acids. General study findings and limits: A few CMV-associated chains were confirmed in vitro to be specific for CMV antigens. The listing of 150 to 200 TCR beta chains classed them as cytomegalovirus-associated.

The sequence derives from a woman in her twenties or thirties in good health and CMV-seronegative. The sample taken for sequencing was PBMCs. The chain combines TRBV29-1 with TRBJ2-3, with TRBD2 identical over 8 bases. The CDR3 spells CSVDSGTSTDTQYF. For the CDR3, the DNA is TGCAGCGTTGATAGCGGGACTAGCACAGATACGCAGTATTTT.